Listed here is a single TCR beta chain. Its antigen is currently unknown. This entry is derived from a study of T cell responses to AZD1222 COVID-19 vaccine. Study-level points and caveats: Targeting of unmutated variant regions was reportedly seen in nearly half of spike-specific TCRs. Of the AZD1222 recipients, only six or seven were seropositive at baseline.

With V trimmed by 8 bases and J by 5 bases, 7 bases remained unmatched. The CDR3 length is 15 residues. Germline-derived CDR1 and CDR2 are GTSNPN and SVGIG (reference sequence). Sequenced by immunoSEQ multiplex PCR; TCRdb stores in-frame clones only, minus some. Among over 90,000 clones, 80% to 95% were seen once, and the ten largest hold roughly 5%. The chain carries TRBV30 and TRBJ2-3; the match to TRBD2 covers 16 bases. The source is an adult in good health. Sequencing was performed on peripheral blood, taken on day 0 of AZD1222 vaccination. The CDR3, as DNA: TGTGCCCAGGGACTAGCGGGGGGGCCGGGAGATACGCAGTATTTT. It is translated as CAQGLAGGPGDTQYF.